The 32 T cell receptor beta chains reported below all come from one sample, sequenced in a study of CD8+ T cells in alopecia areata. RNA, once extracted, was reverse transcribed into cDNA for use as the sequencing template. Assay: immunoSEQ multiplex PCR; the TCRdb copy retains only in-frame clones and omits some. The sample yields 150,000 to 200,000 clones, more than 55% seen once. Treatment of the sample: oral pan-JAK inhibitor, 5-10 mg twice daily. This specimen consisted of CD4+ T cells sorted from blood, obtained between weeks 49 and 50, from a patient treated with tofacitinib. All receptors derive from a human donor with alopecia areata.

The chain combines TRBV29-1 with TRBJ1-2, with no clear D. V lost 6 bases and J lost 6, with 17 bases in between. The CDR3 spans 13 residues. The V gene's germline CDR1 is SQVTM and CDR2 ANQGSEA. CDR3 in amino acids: CSVPTAGWDGYTF. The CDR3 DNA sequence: TGCAGCGTCCCTACAGCGGGGTGGGATGGCTACACCTTC.

The CDR3 nucleotides are TGTGCCAGCAGTGGCCGGACAGGGTGGAGCACTGAAGCTTTCTTT. This translates into CASSGRTGWSTEAFF. J is TRBJ1-1 and V is TRBV25-1; TRBD1 matches 8 bases. The V gene end was trimmed by 4 bases and the J gene end by 4 bases; junction bases not matched to a gene: 8. Germline V lookup: CDR1 MGHDK, CDR2 SYGVNS. This CDR3 has 15 residues.

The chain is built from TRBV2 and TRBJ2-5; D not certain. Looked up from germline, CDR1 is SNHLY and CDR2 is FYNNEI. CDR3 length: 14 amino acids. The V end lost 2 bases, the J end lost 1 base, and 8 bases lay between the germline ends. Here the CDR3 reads CASSESTTQETQYF. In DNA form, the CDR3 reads TGTGCCAGCAGTGAAAGCACTACCCAAGAGACCCAGTACTTC.

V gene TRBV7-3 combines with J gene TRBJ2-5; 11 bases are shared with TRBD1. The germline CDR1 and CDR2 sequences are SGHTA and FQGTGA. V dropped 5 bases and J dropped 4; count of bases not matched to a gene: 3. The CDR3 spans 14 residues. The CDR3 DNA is TGTGCCAGCAGCCTCGGGACAGGGGGAGAGACCCAGTACTTC. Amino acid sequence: CASSLGTGGETQYF.

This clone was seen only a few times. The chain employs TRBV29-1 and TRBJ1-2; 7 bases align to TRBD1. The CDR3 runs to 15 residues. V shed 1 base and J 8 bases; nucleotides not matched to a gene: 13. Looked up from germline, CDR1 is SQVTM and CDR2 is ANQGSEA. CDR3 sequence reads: CSVEVSPGQNLGYTF. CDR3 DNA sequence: TGCAGCGTTGAAGTGTCTCCGGGACAGAACTTAGGCTACACCTTC.

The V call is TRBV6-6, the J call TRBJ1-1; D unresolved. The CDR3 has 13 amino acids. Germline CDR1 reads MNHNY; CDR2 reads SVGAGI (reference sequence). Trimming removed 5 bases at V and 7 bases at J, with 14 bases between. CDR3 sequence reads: CASSRTSRVEAFF. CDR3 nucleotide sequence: TGTGCCAGCAGTAGAACCTCCCGGGTTGAAGCTTTCTTT.

The CDR3, as DNA: TGCGCCAGCAGCTTGAATGGCGAGGGATTCAACGAGCAGTACTTC. Translation gives CASSLNGEGFNEQYF. The rearrangement joins TRBV5-1 to TRBJ2-7, with D tentatively TRBD2 (5 bases). Trimming took 1 base from V and 5 from J, leaving 16 bases between them. Germline lookup yields CDR1 SGHRS and CDR2 YFSETQ. This CDR3 has 15 residues.

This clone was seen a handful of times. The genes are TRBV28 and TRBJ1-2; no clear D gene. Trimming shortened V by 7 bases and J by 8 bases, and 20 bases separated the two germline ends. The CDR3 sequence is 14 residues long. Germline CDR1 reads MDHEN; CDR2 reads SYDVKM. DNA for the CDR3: TGTGCCAGCACCGAACCCGTACGGCCGGGGGGCTACACCTTC. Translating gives CASTEPVRPGGYTF.

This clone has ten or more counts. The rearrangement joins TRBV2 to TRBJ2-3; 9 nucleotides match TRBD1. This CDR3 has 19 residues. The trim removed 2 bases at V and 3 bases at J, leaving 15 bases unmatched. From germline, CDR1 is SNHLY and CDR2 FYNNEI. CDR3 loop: CASSEFRLSGQGLTDTQYF. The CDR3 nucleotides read TGTGCCAGCAGTGAATTTCGATTGTCGGGACAGGGTTTAACAGATACGCAGTATTTT.

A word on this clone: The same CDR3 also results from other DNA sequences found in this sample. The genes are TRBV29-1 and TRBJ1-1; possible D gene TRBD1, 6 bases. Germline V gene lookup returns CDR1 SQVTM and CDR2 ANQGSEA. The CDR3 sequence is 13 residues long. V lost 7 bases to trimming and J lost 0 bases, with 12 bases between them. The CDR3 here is CSAETGLNTEAFF. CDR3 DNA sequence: TGCAGCGCTGAGACAGGTCTGAACACTGAAGCTTTCTTT.

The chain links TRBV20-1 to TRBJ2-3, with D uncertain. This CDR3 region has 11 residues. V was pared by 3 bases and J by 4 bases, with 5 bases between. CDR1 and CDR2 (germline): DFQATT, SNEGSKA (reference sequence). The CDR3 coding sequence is TGCAGTGCTAGCTCCCCAGATACGCAGTATTTT. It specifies CSASSPDTQYF.

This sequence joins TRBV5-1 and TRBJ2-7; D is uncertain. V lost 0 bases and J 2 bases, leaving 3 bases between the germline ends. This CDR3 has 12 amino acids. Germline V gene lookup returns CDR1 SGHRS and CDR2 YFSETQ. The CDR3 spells CASSLGAYEQYF. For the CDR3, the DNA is TGCGCCAGCAGCTTGGGGGCCTACGAGCAGTACTTC.

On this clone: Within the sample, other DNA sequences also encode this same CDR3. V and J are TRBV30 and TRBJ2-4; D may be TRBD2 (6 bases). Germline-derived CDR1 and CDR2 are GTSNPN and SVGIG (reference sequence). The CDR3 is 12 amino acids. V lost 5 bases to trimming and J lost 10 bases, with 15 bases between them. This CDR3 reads CAWSGGAMIQYF. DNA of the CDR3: TGTGCCTGGTCAGGAGGGGCAATGATTCAGTACTTC.

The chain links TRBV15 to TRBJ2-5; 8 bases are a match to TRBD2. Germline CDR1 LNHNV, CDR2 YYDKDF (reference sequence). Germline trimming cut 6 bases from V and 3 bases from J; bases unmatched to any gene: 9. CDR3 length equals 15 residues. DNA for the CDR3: TGTGCCACCAGTCGGTCCAGCGGGGGAGAAGAGACCCAGTACTTC. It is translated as CATSRSSGGEETQYF.

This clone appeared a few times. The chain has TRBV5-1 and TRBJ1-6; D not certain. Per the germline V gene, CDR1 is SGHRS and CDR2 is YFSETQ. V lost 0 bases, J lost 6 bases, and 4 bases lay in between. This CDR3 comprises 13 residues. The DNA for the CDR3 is TGCGCCAGCAGCTTGGACGGTAATTCACCCCTCCACTTT. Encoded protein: CASSLDGNSPLHF.

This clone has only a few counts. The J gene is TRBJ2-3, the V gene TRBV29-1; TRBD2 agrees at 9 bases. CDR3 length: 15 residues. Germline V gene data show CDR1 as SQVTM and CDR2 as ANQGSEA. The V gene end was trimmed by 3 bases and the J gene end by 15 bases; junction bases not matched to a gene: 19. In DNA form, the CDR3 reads TGCAGCGTTGAGTTCGGGTCTAGCGGGGCCCGCCGTAGATATTTT. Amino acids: CSVEFGSSGARRRYF.

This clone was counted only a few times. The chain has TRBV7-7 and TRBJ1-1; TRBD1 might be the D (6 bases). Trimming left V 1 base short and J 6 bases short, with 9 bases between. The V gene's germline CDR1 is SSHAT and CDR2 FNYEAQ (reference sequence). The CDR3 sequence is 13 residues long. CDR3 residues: CASSLEQGSEAFF. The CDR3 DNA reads TGTGCCAGCAGCTTAGAGCAGGGGTCTGAAGCTTTCTTT. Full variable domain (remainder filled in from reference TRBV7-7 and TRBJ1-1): GAGVSQSPRYKVTKRGQDVTLRCDPISSHATLYWYQQALGQGPEFLTYFNYEAQPDKSGLPSDRFSAERPEGSISTLTIQRTEQRDSAMYRCASSLEQGSEAFFGQGTRLTVV.

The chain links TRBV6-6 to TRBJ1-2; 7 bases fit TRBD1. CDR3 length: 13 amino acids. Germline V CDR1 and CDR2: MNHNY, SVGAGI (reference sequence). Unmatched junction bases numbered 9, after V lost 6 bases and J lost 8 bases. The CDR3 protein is CASRRQGNEGYTF. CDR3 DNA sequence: TGTGCCAGCAGACGACAGGGTAATGAAGGCTACACCTTC.

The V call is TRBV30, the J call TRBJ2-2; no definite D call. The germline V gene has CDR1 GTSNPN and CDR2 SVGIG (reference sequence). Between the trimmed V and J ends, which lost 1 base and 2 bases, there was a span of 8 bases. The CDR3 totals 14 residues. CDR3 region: CAWSGRHNTGELFF. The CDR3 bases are TGTGCCTGGAGTGGCCGACATAACACCGGGGAGCTGTTTTTT.

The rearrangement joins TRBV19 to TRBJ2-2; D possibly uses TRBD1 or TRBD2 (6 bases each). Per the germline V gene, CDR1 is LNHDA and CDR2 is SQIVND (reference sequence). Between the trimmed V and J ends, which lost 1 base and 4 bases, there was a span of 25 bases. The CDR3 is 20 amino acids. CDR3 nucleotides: TGTGCCAGTAGTATAGTCCGCCGGGGGCAGGGGATTTCGGCCACCGGGGAGCTGTTTTTT. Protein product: CASSIVRRGQGISATGELFF.

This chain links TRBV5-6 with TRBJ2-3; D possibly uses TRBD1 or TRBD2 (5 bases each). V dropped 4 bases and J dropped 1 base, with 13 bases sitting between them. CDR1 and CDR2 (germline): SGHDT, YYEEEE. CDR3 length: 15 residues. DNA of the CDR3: TGTGCCAGCAGCACGAGGGGCTTGGGCACAGATACGCAGTATTTT. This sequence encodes CASSTRGLGTDTQYF.

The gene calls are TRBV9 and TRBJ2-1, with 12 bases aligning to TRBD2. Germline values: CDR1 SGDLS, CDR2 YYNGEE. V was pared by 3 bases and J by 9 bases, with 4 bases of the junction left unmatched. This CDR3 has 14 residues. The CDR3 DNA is TGTGCCAGCAGCGCACTAGCGGGGGGAGGTGAGCAGTTCTTC. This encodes CASSALAGGGEQFF.

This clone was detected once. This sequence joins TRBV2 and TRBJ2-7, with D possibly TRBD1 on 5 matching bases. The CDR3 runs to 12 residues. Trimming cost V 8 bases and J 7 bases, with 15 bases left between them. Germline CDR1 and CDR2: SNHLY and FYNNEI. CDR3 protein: CASGAAFGEQYF. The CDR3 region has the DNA TGTGCCAGCGGGGCAGCCTTTGGGGAGCAGTACTTC.

CDR3 coding DNA: TGCAGTGTCCGGCCCGGGTTTGGGGAAAAACTGTTTTTT. Its protein is CSVRPGFGEKLFF. V gene TRBV29-1 combines with J gene TRBJ1-4; no definite D call. The CDR3 is made up of 13 amino acids. Germline-derived CDR1 and CDR2 are SQVTM and ANQGSEA.

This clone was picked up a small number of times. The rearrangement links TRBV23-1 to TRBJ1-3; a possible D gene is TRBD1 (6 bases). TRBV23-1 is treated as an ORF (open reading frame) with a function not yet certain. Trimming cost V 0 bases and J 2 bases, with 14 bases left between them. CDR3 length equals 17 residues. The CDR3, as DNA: TGCGCCAGCAGTCAATCCGGGGGCGGGCCCCCTGGAAACACCATATATTTT. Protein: CASSQSGGGPPGNTIYF.

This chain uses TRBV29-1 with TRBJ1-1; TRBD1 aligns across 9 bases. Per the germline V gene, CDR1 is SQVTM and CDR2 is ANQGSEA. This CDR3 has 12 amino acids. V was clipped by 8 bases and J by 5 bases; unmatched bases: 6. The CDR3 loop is CSTRDRVTEAFF. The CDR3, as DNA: TGCAGCACCCGGGACAGGGTTACTGAAGCTTTCTTT.

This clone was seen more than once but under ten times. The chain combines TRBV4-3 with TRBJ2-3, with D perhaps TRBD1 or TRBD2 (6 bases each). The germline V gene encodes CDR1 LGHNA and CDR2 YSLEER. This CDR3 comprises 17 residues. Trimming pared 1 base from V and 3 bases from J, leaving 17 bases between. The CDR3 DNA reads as TGCGCCAGCAGCCAAGGGACGGGGGCGCAGGGTACAGATACGCAGTATTTT. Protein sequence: CASSQGTGAQGTDTQYF.

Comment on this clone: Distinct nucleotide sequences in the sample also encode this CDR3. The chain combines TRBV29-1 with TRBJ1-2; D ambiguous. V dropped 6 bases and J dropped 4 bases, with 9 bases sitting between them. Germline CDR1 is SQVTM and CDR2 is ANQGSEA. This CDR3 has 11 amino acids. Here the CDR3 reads CSVQGIYGYTF. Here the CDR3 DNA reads TGCAGCGTCCAAGGAATCTATGGCTACACCTTC.

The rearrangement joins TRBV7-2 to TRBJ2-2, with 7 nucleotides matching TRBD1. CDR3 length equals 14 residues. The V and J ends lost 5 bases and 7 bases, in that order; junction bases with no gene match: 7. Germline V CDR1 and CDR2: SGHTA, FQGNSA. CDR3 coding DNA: TGTGCCAGCAGCCCCCAGACAGGGATCGGGGAGCTGTTTTTT. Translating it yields CASSPQTGIGELFF.

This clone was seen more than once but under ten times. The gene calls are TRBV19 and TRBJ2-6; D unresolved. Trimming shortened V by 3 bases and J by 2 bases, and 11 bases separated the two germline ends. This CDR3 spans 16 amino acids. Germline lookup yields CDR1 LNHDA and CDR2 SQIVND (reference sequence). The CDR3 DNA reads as TGTGCCAGTAGTATCCCAAAGAGCGCTGGGGCCAACGTCCTGACTTTC. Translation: CASSIPKSAGANVLTF.

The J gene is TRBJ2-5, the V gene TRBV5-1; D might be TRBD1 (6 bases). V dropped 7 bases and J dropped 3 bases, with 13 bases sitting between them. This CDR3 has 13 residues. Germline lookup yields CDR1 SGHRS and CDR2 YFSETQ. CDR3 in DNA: TGCGCCAGCTGTCGGGCAGGGGAAGAGACCCAGTACTTC. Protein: CASCRAGEETQYF. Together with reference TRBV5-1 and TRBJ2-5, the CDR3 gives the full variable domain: KAGVTQTPRYLIKTRGQQVTLSCSPISGHRSVSWYQQTPGQGLQFLFEYFSETQRNKGNFPGRFSGRQFSNSRSEMNVSTLELGDSALYLCASCRAGEETQYFGPGTRLLVL.

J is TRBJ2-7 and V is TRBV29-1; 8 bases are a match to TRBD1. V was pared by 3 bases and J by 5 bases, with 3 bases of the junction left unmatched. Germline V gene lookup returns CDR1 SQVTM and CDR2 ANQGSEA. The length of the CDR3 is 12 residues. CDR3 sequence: CSVEVQGDEQYF. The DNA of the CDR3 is TGCAGCGTTGAGGTACAGGGGGACGAGCAGTACTTC.